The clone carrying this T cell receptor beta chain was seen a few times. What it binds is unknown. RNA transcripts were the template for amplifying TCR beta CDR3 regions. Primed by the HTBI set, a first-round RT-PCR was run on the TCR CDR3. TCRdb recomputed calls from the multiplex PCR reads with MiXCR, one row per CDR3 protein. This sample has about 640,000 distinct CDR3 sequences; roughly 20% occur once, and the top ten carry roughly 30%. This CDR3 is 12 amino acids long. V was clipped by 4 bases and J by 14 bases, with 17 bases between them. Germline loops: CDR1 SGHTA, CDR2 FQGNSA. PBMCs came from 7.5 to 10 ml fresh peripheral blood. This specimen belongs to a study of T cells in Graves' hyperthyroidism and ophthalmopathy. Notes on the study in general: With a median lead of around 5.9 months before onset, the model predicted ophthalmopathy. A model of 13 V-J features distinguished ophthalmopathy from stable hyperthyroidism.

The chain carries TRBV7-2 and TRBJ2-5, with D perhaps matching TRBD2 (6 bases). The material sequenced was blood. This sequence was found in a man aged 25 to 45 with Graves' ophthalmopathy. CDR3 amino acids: CASSSVLAPVYF. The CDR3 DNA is TGTGCCAGCAGCTCAGTCCTAGCGCCCGTATACTTC.